The 7 T cell receptor beta chains given below trace back to one sample, sequenced in a study of long-term antiretroviral therapy in people with HIV. Running of the v3.0 immunoSEQ assay took place at survey level. Repertoires were generated with immunoSEQ multiplex PCR, while TCRdb's copy carries only in-frame clones and drops some. The table shows some 34,000 clones, with more than 75% occurring only once. The sequencing here drew on unsorted PBMCs, taken 1.9 years after starting antiretroviral therapy. Receptor source: a man aged 18 to 30 with HIV.

This rearrangement joins TRBV6-5 to TRBJ2-3, with 7 bases identical to TRBD2. Trimming cost V 5 bases and J 2 bases; bases outside gene matches: 4. Germline CDR1 MNHEY, CDR2 SVGAGI. This CDR3 region has 14 residues. The CDR3 sequence is CASSRDYYTDTQYF. CDR3 DNA sequence: TGTGCCAGCAGTCGGGACTATTACACAGATACGCAGTATTTT.

The CDR3 here is CASSLGQRTTNEKLFF. The CDR3 region has the DNA TGTGCCAGCAGCTTAGGCCAGAGAACAACTAATGAAAAACTGTTTTTT. V usage is TRBV7-8 and J usage is TRBJ1-4; D unclear. This CDR3 comprises 16 residues. The ends were cut back, 1 base at V and 0 bases at J, with 9 bases in the middle. CDR1 is SGHVS, CDR2 FQNEAQ, per germline.

The chain has TRBV5-4 and TRBJ1-6; perhaps TRBD1 as D (6 bases). CDR1 and CDR2 (germline): SGHNT, YYREEE (reference sequence). CDR3 length: 15 amino acids. V was cut by 0 bases and J by 9 bases, with 13 bases left in between. The CDR3 spells CASSLAGDTVSPLHF. The CDR3 DNA follows: TGTGCCAGCAGCTTGGCAGGGGACACGGTTTCACCCCTCCACTTT.

This clone occurred a few times. The gene calls are TRBV5-1 and TRBJ1-1; the match to TRBD1 covers 7 bases. The CDR3 runs to 13 residues. With V trimmed by 4 bases and J by 12 bases, 12 bases remained unmatched. CDR1 SGHRS and CDR2 YFSETQ come from the germline V gene. CDR3 protein: CASSGTMTGLTFF. CDR3 nucleotides: TGCGCCAGCAGCGGGACAATGACAGGGTTGACTTTCTTT.

V and J are TRBV7-9 and TRBJ2-3, with D perhaps matching TRBD2 (7 bases). Per the germline V gene, CDR1 is SEHNR and CDR2 is FQNEAQ (reference sequence). Between the trimmed V and J ends, which lost 5 bases and 4 bases, there was a span of 16 bases. This CDR3 comprises 15 residues. The CDR3 protein is CASSGRGASADTQYF. CDR3 bases: TGTGCCAGCAGCGGTCGGGGGGCTAGTGCAGATACGCAGTATTTT.

DNA of the CDR3: TGCGCCAGCAGCCAACTCGTGCCCTCCAGCGGGGGGTTGGAGACCCAGTACTTC. This translates into CASSQLVPSSGGLETQYF. The chain carries TRBV4-1 and TRBJ2-5, with 9 bases matching TRBD2. V trimming: 2 bases; J trimming: 5 bases; junction bases outside the gene matches: 15. This CDR3 region has 18 residues. The germline V gene has CDR1 MGHRA and CDR2 YSYEKL.

This rearrangement joins TRBV2 to TRBJ2-3; 8 bases fit TRBD2. V shed 7 bases, J shed 4 bases, and the junction held 13 bases outside the gene matches. CDR1 and CDR2 from the germline V gene are SNHLY and FYNNEI. The CDR3 runs 16 residues. In DNA, the CDR3 is TGTGCCAGCATCCCTACGGGGGGGGCTTTCTCAGATACGCAGTATTTT. It yields the protein CASIPTGGAFSDTQYF.